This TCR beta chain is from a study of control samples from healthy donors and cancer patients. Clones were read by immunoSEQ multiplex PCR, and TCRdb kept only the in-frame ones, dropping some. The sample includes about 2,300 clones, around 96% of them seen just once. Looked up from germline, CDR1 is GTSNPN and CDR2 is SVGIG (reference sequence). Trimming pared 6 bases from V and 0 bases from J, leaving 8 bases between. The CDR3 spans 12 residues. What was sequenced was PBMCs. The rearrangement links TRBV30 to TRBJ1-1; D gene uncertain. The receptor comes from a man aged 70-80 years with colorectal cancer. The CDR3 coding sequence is TGTGCCTGCATCCGGGTGAACACTGAAGCTTTCTTT. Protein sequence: CACIRVNTEAFF.